The rows below give T cell receptor beta chains drawn from one sample of a study of T cell repertoires in cytomegalovirus infection. No antigen has been identified for these receptors. Each CDR3 protein gets one entry after TCRdb re-called the reads with MiXCR. The sample lists approximately 990,000 distinct CDR3 sequences; approximately 31% were seen once. The sample was cultured CD8+ T cells from PBMCs, taken from culture after CMV antigen stimulation. The source of these receptors is a human donor in good health (CMV status not recorded). Some clones in this sample may be carry-over from other donors' samples. Both conserved end residues are part of each CDR3. The D gene is left open where the match is weak. Rows may omit the clone size; those that give it use once, few, many or a size class.

j_gene | v_gene | d_gene | abundance | CDR3nt | CDR3aa
TRBJ2-2 | TRBV7-2 | - | - | TGTGCCAGCACCTCTGAAGGCGGGGAGCTGTTTTTT | CASTSEGGELFF
TRBJ2-7 | TRBV7-6 | - | few | TGTGCCAGCAGCTTAGCGTGGCAGGGGTTGCGGGAGCAGTACTTC | CASSLAWQGLREQYF
TRBJ1-3 | TRBV6-6 | - | few | TGTGCCAGCGTGTTCGAGTGGACCTCTGGAAACACCATATATTTT | CASVFEWTSGNTIYF
TRBJ2-3 | TRBV7-6 | - | - | TGTGCCAGCAGCTTCCCACGGGACTCGAGCACAGATACGCAGTATTTT | CASSFPRDSSTDTQYF
TRBJ1-2 | TRBV27 | - | - | TGTGCCAGCAGTTCCGGGATGCGGCGGGGCTACACCTTC | CASSSGMRRGYTF
TRBJ1-1 | TRBV6-5 | - | - | TGTGCCAGCAGTTACAGGGTGTACACTGAAGCTTTCTTT | CASSYRVYTEAFF
TRBJ2-1 | TRBV29-1 | - | - | TGCAGCGCCCCGGTGCAGTCACAGGGAGGCAATGAGCAGTTCTTC | CSAPVQSQGGNEQFF
TRBJ1-1 | TRBV12-3/TRBV12-4 | TRBD1 | - | TGTGCCAGCAGTAAAGGACAGGGGGCGACGAACACTGAGATAATGCGCGAAGCTTTCTTT | CASSKGQGATNTEIMREAFF
TRBJ2-7 | TRBV2 | TRBD1 | few | TGTGCCAGCAGCGCCTCAGGGACAGCAAGCTCCTACGAGCAGTACTTC | CASSASGTASSYEQYF
TRBJ2-1 | TRBV7-2 | - | few | TGTGCCAGCAGCTTAGTTGGGGGGGCTGATGACAATGAGCAGTTCTTC | CASSLVGGADDNEQFF
TRBJ2-5 | TRBV7-6 | - | few | TGTGCCAGCAGCCCCCCGGGCGGGGGCCCCCAAGAGACCCAGTACTTC | CASSPPGGGPQETQYF
TRBJ1-2 | TRBV29-1 | - | - | TGCAGCGACTACAGCTATGGCTACACCTTC | CSDYSYGYTF
TRBJ2-7 | TRBV12-3/TRBV12-4 | - | - | TGTGCCAGCAGCAGGTGGGCCTCCTACGAGCAGTACTTC | CASSRWASYEQYF
TRBJ2-7 | TRBV7-6 | - | - | TGTGCCAGCAGCTTAGCGGGGGGGCCGGTCTACGAGCAGTACTTC | CASSLAGGPVYEQYF
TRBJ2-3 | TRBV5-5 | TRBD1 | - | TGTGCCAGCAGCTGGACAGGGGGTCTGACCTCAGATACGCAGTATTTT | CASSWTGGLTSDTQYF
TRBJ2-2 | TRBV4-1 | TRBD1 | many | TGCGCCAGCAGAGTTCCGGGACAGGGTATCGGGGAGCTGTTTTTT | CASRVPGQGIGELFF
TRBJ2-1 | TRBV12-3/TRBV12-4 | TRBD2 | - | TGTGCCAGCAAATTCCCTAGCGGGGACCGCAGAAATGAGCAGTTCTTC | CASKFPSGDRRNEQFF
TRBJ1-3 | TRBV27 | - | few | TGTGCCAGCAGTTTATCCTCACGACAGTACTCTGGAAACACCATATATTTT | CASSLSSRQYSGNTIYF
TRBJ1-4 | TRBV7-4 | - | - | TGTGCCAGCAGCTTAGGACCGAGAACTAATGAAAAACTGTTTTTT | CASSLGPRTNEKLFF
TRBJ1-1 | TRBV9 | - | few | TGTGCCAGCACCCGAGGTTTGGGAAACACTGAAGCTTTCTTT | CASTRGLGNTEAFF
TRBJ2-7 | TRBV7-9 | - | many | TGTGCCAGCAGCCCTGCGGGCGACAGCTACGAGCAGTACTTC | CASSPAGDSYEQYF
TRBJ2-2 | TRBV7-7 | - | - | TGTGCTAGCAGCTTATCAGCAGCCGGGGAGCTGTTTTTT | CASSLSAAGELFF
TRBJ2-1 | TRBV7-9 | TRBD1 | many | TGTGCCAGCAGCTTCCGGGACAGGGACAATGAGCAGTTCTTC | CASSFRDRDNEQFF
TRBJ2-1 | TRBV7-2 | TRBD2 | many | TGTGCCAGCAGCTTCAACTGGGACTATTACTCCTACAATGAGCAGTTCTTC | CASSFNWDYYSYNEQFF
TRBJ2-2 | TRBV12-3/TRBV12-4 | TRBD2 | - | TGTGCCACCACCGGGGGGAAAGGATCCGGGGAGCTGTTTTTT | CATTGGKGSGELFF
TRBJ2-2 | TRBV19 | - | few | TGTGCCAGTAGTACCCCTCTGGGGGAAGGGAGCACCGGGGAGCTGTTTTTT | CASSTPLGEGSTGELFF
TRBJ2-7 | TRBV6-1 | - | many | TGTGCCAGCAGTGAGCTCGGATACTACGAGCAGTACTTC | CASSELGYYEQYF
TRBJ1-1 | TRBV4-2 | - | few | TGTGCCAGCAGCCAGGAACAGGGACCTGAAGCTTTCTTT | CASSQEQGPEAFF
TRBJ2-6 | TRBV5-1 | - | few | TGCGCCAGCAGAGGGAGGTTACACTCTGGGGCCAACGTCCTGACTTTC | CASRGRLHSGANVLTF
TRBJ2-1 | TRBV27 | - | few | TGTGCCAGCAAACTCGACAGCCCGAGCTCCTACAATGAGCAGTTCTTC | CASKLDSPSSYNEQFF
TRBJ2-2 | TRBV29-1 | TRBD1 | - | TGCAGCGTTTTTTTTTCCGCCGGGACAGGTCGCACCGGGGAGCTGTTTTTT | CSVFFSAGTGRTGELFF
TRBJ1-1 | TRBV19 | - | - | TGTGCCAGTAGTATAGTGGCGGGGAATCCTGAAGCTTTCTTT | CASSIVAGNPEAFF
TRBJ2-7 | TRBV7-6 | - | many | TGTGCCAGCAGCCCTGGGTTATTTAACGAGCAGTACTTC | CASSPGLFNEQYF
TRBJ2-2 | TRBV6-5 | - | - | TGTGCCAGCAGTTATGGTGGGACGGCGCCCGGGGAGCTGTTTTTT | CASSYGGTAPGELFF
TRBJ2-2 | TRBV7-2 | - | many | TGTGCCAGCAGCCACCCCGGGACCGAGACCGGGGAGCTGTTTTTT | CASSHPGTETGELFF
TRBJ2-2 | TRBV12-5 | TRBD2 | - | TGTGCTAGTGGTTTGAGCGGGGGGCACACCGGGGAGCTGTTTTTT | CASGLSGGHTGELFF
TRBJ1-1 | TRBV19 | - | - | TGTGCCAGTAGTATAGCCGACGGGACTGAAGCTTTCTTT | CASSIADGTEAFF
TRBJ2-7 | TRBV20-1 | - | few | TGCAGTGCTAGAGATTTTTCCCACGAGCAGTACTTC | CSARDFSHEQYF
TRBJ2-3 | TRBV7-9 | - | few | TGTGCCAGCAGCCCCTTTTCGGCTAGGGACGACACAGATACGCAGTATTTT | CASSPFSARDDTDTQYF
TRBJ2-7 | TRBV19 | - | - | TGTGCCAGTAGTTTACCCGGAATCCCCGGGGAAGGCGAGCAGTACTTC | CASSLPGIPGEGEQYF
TRBJ1-1 | TRBV6-2/TRBV6-3 | - | few | TGTGCCAGCAGTCCACCCGGACGACAGACGAACACTGAAGCTTTCTTT | CASSPPGRQTNTEAFF
TRBJ1-4 | TRBV6-1 | - | - | TGTGCCAGCAGCCAACGGAGGGAGGAAAAACTGTTTTTT | CASSQRREEKLFF
TRBJ2-7 | TRBV27 | - | few | TGTGCCAGCAGTTTAGCCCTTGGGGAGCATTGGAGCTACGAGCAGTACTTC | CASSLALGEHWSYEQYF
TRBJ2-7 | TRBV29-1 | - | few | TGCAGCGTTGAGGTGGAGGGCGGCGAGCAGTACTTC | CSVEVEGGEQYF
TRBJ1-5 | TRBV7-2 | - | many | TGTGCCAGCAGTTCAGCAGGAAGCAATCAGCCCCAGCATTTT | CASSSAGSNQPQHF
TRBJ1-1 | TRBV20-1 | - | few | TGCAGTGCTAGAGATCTTCGGCAGGTTAACACTGAAGCTTTCTTT | CSARDLRQVNTEAFF
TRBJ2-1 | TRBV29-1 | TRBD2 | - | TGCAGCGTTTCTAGCGGGAACTCCTACAATGAGCAGTTCTTC | CSVSSGNSYNEQFF
TRBJ1-4 | TRBV25-1 | - | - | TGTGCCAGCGCCCCGGGTGGGGTTCAGCGTGAAAAACTGTTTTTT | CASAPGGVQREKLFF
TRBJ2-1 | TRBV6-5 | TRBD2 | - | TGTGCCAGCAGTTACTCCGGGGGGGGGAGCTCCTACAATGAGCAGTTCTTC | CASSYSGGGSSYNEQFF
TRBJ2-5 | TRBV6-6 | TRBD1 | - | TGTGCCAGCAGTTACTGGACAGGGGACGAGACCCAGTACTTC | CASSYWTGDETQYF
TRBJ2-6 | TRBV7-6 | - | few | TGTGCCAGCAGCTTAGCGCGCGATGGCTCTGGGGCCAACGTCCTGACTTTC | CASSLARDGSGANVLTF
TRBJ1-2 | TRBV7-9 | - | - | TGTGCCAGCAGCCCCTGGACGGATCTGCGTGGCTATGGCTACACCTTC | CASSPWTDLRGYGYTF
TRBJ2-1 | TRBV12-3/TRBV12-4 | - | - | TGTGCCAGCAGCCCCATGTCCAATGAGCAGTTCTTC | CASSPMSNEQFF
TRBJ2-3 | TRBV6-5 | TRBD2 | - | TGTGTCAGCAGTTTTTCTCCTCTAGCGGGGGGGAACCCAGATACGCAGTATTTT | CVSSFSPLAGGNPDTQYF